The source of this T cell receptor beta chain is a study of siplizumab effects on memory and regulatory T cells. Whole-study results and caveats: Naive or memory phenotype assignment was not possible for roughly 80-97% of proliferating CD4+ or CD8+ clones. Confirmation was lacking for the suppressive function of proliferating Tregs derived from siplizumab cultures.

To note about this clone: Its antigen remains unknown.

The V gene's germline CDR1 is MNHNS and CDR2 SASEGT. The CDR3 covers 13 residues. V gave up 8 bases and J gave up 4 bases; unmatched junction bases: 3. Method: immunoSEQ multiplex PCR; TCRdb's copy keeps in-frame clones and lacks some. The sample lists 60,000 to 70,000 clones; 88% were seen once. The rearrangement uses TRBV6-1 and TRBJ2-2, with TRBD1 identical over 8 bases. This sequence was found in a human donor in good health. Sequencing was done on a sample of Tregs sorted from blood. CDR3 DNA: TGTGCCAGCCGAACAGGGGGCACCGGGGAGCTGTTTTTT. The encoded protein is CASRTGGTGELFF.